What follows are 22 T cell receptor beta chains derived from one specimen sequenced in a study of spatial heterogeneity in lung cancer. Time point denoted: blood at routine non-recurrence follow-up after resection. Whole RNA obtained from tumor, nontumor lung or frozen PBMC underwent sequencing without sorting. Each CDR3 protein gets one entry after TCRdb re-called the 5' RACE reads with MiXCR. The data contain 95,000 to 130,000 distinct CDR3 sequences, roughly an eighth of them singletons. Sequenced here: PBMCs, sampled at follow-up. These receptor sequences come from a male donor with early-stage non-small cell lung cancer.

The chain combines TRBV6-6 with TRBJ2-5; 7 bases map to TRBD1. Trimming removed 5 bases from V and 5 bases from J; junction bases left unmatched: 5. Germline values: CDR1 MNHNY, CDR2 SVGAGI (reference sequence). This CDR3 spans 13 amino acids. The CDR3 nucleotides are TGTGCCAGCAGTCCGGGACAGAAGGAGACCCAGTACTTC. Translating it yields CASSPGQKETQYF.

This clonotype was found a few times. CDR3 loop: CAISAASREQYF. The CDR3 DNA sequence: TGTGCCATCAGTGCGGCCTCTCGAGAGCAGTACTTC. V and J are TRBV10-3 and TRBJ2-7, with D unresolved. CDR3 length: 12 amino acids. V lost 4 bases and J lost 7, with 11 bases in between. The germline gives CDR1 ENHRY, CDR2 SYGVKD.

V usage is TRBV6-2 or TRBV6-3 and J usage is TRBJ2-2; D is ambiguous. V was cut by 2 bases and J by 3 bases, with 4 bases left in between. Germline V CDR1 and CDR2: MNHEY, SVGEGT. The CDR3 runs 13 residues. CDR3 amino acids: CASSYDDTGELFF. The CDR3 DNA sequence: TGTGCCAGCAGTTACGATGACACCGGGGAGCTGTTTTTT.

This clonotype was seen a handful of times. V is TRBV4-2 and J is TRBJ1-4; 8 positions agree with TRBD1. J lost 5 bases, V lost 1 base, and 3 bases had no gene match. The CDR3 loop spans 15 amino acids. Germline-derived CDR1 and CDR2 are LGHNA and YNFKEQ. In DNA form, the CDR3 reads TGTGCCAGCAGCCAAGGGGGACAGGTGAATGAAAAACTGTTTTTT. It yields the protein CASSQGGQVNEKLFF.

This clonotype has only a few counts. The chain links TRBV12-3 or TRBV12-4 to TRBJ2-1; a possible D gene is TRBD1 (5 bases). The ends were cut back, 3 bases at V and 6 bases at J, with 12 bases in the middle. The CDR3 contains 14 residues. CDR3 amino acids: CASSLGGAPNEQFF. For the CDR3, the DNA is TGTGCCAGCAGTTTGGGTGGGGCCCCCAATGAGCAGTTCTTC.

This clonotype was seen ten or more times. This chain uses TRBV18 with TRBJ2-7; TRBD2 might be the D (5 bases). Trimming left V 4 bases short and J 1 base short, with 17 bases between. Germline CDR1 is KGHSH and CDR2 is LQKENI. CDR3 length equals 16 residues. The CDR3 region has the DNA TGTGCCAGCTCACTCAGGATCGGGGAACCGTCCTACGAGCAGTACTTC. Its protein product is CASSLRIGEPSYEQYF.

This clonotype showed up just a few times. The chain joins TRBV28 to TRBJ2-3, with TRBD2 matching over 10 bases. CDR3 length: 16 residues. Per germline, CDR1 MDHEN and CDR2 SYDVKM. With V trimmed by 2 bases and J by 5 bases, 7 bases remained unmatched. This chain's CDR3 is CASSLASGGARDTQYF. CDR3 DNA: TGTGCCAGCAGTTTAGCAAGCGGGGGGGCAAGAGATACGCAGTATTTT.

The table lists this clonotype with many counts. In DNA form, the CDR3 reads TGCAGTGCTAGTAGGGAGGGGGACACTGAAGCTTTCTTT. Residues: CSASREGDTEAFF. The chain combines TRBV20-1 with TRBJ1-1; TRBD1 might be the D (6 bases). The germline V and J ends were trimmed by 3 bases and 3 bases, with 11 bases remaining between them. The germline V gene has CDR1 DFQATT and CDR2 SNEGSKA (reference sequence). The CDR3 spans 13 residues.

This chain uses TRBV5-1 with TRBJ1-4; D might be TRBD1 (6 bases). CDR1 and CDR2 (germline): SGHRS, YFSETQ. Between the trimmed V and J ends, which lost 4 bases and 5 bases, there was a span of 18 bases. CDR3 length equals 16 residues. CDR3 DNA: TGCGCCAGCAGCAAAGGGACACCGGGAGGGAATGAAAAACTGTTTTTT. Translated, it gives CASSKGTPGGNEKLFF.

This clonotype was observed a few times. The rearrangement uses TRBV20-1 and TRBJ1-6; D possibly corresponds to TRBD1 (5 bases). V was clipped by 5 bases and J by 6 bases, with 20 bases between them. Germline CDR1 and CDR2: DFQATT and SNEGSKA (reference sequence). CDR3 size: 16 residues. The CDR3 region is CSAPTGTVGGNSPLHF. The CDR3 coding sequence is TGCAGTGCTCCCACTGGGACCGTGGGAGGTAATTCACCCCTCCACTTT.

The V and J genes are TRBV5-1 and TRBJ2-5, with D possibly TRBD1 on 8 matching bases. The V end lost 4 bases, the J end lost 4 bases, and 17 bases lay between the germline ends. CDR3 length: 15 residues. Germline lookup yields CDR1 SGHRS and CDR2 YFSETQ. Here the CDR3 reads CASSKDRGLPETQYF. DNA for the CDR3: TGCGCCAGCAGCAAAGACAGGGGACTACCAGAGACCCAGTACTTC.

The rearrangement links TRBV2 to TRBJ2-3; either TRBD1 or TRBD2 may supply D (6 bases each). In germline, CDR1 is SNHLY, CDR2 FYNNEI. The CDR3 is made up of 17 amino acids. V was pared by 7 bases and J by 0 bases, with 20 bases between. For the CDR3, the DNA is TGTGCCAGCACTTCCTGGGGGGCAGGTCCTAGCACAGATACGCAGTATTTT. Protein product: CASTSWGAGPSTDTQYF.

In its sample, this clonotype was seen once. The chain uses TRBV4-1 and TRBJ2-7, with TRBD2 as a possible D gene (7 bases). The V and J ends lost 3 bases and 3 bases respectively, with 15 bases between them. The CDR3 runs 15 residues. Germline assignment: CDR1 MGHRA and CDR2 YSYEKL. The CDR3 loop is CASSHRGGGDYEQYF. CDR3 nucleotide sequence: TGCGCCAGCAGCCATAGAGGAGGGGGGGACTACGAGCAGTACTTC.

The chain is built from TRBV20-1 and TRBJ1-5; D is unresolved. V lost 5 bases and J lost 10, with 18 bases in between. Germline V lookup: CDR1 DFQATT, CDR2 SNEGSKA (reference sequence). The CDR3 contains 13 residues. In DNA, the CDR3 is TGCAGTGCTGAGATGGCAGAATATAAACCCCAGCATTTT. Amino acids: CSAEMAEYKPQHF.

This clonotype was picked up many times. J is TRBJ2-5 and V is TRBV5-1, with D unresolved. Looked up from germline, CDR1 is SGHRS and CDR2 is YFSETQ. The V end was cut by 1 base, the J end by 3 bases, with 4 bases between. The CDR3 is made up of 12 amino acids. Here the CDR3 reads CASSLREETQYF. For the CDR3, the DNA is TGCGCCAGCAGCTTGAGGGAAGAGACCCAGTACTTC.

For the CDR3, the DNA is TGTGCCAGCCAGGGACACCACGTCGAGGCCCAGTACTTC. It translates to CASQGHHVEAQYF. The chain is built from TRBV6-2 or TRBV6-3 and TRBJ2-5; D is possibly TRBD1 (6 bases). CDR1 is MNHEY, CDR2 SVGEGT, per germline. The CDR3 contains 13 residues. Trimming removed 8 bases at V and 9 bases at J, with 19 bases between.

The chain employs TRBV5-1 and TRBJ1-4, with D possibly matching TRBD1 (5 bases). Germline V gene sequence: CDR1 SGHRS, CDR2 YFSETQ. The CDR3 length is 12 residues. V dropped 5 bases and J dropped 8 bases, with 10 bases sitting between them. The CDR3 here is CASRTDEEKLFF. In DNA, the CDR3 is TGCGCCAGCAGGACAGACGAGGAAAAACTGTTTTTT.

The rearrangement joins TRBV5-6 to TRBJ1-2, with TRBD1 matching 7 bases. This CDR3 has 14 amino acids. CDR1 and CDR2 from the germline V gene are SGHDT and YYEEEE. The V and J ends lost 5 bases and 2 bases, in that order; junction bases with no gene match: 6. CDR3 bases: TGTGCCAGCAGGCAAGGGACAGTCAACTATGGCTACACCTTC. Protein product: CASRQGTVNYGYTF.

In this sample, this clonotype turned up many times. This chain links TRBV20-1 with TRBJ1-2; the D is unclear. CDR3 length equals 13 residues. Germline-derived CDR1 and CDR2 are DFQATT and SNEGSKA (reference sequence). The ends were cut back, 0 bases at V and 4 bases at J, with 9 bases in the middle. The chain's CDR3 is CSARDPDGYGYTF. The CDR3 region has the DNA TGCAGTGCTAGAGACCCGGACGGCTATGGCTACACCTTC.

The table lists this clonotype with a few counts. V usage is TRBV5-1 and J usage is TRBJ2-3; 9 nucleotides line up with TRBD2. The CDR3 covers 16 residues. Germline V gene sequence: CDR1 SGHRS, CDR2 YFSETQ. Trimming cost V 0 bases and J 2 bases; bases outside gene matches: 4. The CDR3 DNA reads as TGCGCCAGCAGCTTGGGGGCTAGCGGGGCCACAGATACGCAGTATTTT. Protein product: CASSLGASGATDTQYF.

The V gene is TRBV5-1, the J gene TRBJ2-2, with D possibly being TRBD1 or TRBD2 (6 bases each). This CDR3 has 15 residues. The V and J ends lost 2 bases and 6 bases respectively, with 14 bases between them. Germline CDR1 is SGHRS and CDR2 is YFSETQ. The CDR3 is CASSFHNREAGELFF. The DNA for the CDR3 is TGCGCCAGCAGCTTCCACAACAGGGAGGCCGGGGAGCTGTTTTTT.

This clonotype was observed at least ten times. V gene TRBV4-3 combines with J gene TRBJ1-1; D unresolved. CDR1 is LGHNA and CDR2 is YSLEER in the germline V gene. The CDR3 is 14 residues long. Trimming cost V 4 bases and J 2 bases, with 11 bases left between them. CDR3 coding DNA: TGCGCCAGCAGCCTAATGGGAGGTAACACTGAAGCTTTCTTT. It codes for CASSLMGGNTEAFF.